Each of the 25 T cell receptor beta chains below was sequenced from the same sample in a study of T cell responses to AZD1222 COVID-19 vaccine (dated by TCRdb to about 2021). Sample time point, as interpreted from the label and publication: about 28 days (+/-7) after the second vaccine dose. Per the publication, the treatment or condition label means: meningococcal conjugate vaccine given as trial control. Library creation used the immunoSEQ multiplex PCR assay. This immuneACCESS table, as held by TCRdb, lists in-frame sequences with V and J called but not all clones. Of the missing ones, under half trace to an unresolved V gene in checked studies; the others have no known cause. For this sample there are about 190,000 clones; around nine tenths appear just once. Approximately 4% of the sample is held by the ten biggest clonotypes. Specimen: peripheral blood, collected 28 days after the second dose of the MenACWY control vaccine. These receptors were obtained from an adult who received the MenACWY meningococcal vaccine as a control.

This sequence joins TRBV6-1 and TRBJ1-5; 7 positions match TRBD1. Trimming cost V 1 base and J 9 bases; bases outside gene matches: 9. This CDR3 comprises 15 residues. Germline V lookup: CDR1 MNHNS, CDR2 SASEGT. CDR3 bases: TGTGCCAGCAGTGAAGGCTCGGGTTGGGACAGGCCCCAGCATTTT. Its protein product is CASSEGSGWDRPQHF.

This clone was seen a handful of times. The chain recombines TRBV25-1 with TRBJ2-2; tentatively, D is TRBD1 (5 bases). The CDR3 is 16 residues long. Between the trimmed V and J ends, which lost 0 bases and 4 bases, there was a span of 12 bases. Germline V gene data show CDR1 as MGHDK and CDR2 as SYGVNS. The CDR3 nucleotides are TGTGCCAGCAGTGAATATAAGGGGCAGATCACCGGGGAGCTGTTTTTT. Its protein is CASSEYKGQITGELFF.

J is TRBJ2-5 and V is TRBV28; D might be TRBD2 (6 bases). V shed 5 bases and J shed 1 base, with 17 bases lying between them. The CDR3 runs 16 residues. CDR1 is MDHEN, CDR2 SYDVKM, per germline. This CDR3 reads CASSPYFAGSQETQYF. Here the CDR3 DNA reads TGTGCCAGCAGTCCCTATTTTGCGGGAAGCCAAGAGACCCAGTACTTC.

This rearrangement joins TRBV7-9 to TRBJ2-1; 12 nucleotides match TRBD2. The germline V gene encodes CDR1 SEHNR and CDR2 FQNEAQ (reference sequence). After removal of 5 bases from V and 14 bases from J, the junction contained 4 bases not matched to a gene. CDR3 length: 12 residues. CDR3 in DNA: TGTGCCAGCAGCGCTAGCGGGAGGGGGAAGTTCTTC. The encoded protein is CASSASGRGKFF.

V and J are TRBV6-6 and TRBJ1-4, with unresolved D. CDR3 size: 13 residues. CDR1 and CDR2 from the germline V gene are MNHNY and SVGAGI (reference sequence). V lost 7 bases and J 12 bases, leaving 18 bases between the germline ends. CDR3 residues: CASTSSTSAELFF. The DNA for the CDR3 is TGTGCCAGCACTTCTTCGACCTCCGCGGAACTGTTTTTT.

The chain recombines TRBV2 with TRBJ2-7; 8 bases are shared with TRBD2. The CDR3 is 15 residues long. Germline-derived CDR1 and CDR2 are SNHLY and FYNNEI. V shed 3 bases, J shed 3 bases, and the junction held 7 bases outside the gene matches. As DNA, the CDR3 is TGTGCCAGCAGTGAGGGGCGGGGGGAGTTCTACGAGCAGTACTTC. Protein: CASSEGRGEFYEQYF.

The chain carries TRBV12-3 or TRBV12-4 and TRBJ2-7, with D unresolved. Trimming pared 6 bases from V and 7 bases from J, leaving 13 bases between. The CDR3 is made up of 12 amino acids. CDR3 bases: TGTGCCAGCAGCCGACTTGGGGAAGAGCAGTACTTC. It encodes CASSRLGEEQYF.

The rearrangement joins TRBV7-2 to TRBJ1-6, with D possibly TRBD1 on 5 matching bases. This CDR3 has 16 residues. Trimming stripped 0 bases from V and 6 bases from J, with 12 bases between. Germline V gene data show CDR1 as SGHTA and CDR2 as FQGNSA. Written as DNA, the CDR3 is TGTGCCAGCAGCTTAGCGGTGGGGCTCCCTAATTCACCCCTCCACTTT. This codes for CASSLAVGLPNSPLHF. The entire variable domain, with the rest obtained from reference TRBV7-2 and TRBJ1-6, is as follows: GAGVSQSPSNKVTEKGKDVELRCDPISGHTALYWYRQSLGQGLEFLIYFQGNSAPDKSGLPSDRFSAERTGGSVSTLTIQRTQQEDSAVYLCASSLAVGLPNSPLHFGNGTRLTVT.

The gene calls are TRBV19 and TRBJ1-2, with TRBD1 matching 10 bases. The junction had 6 bases not matched to a gene; V was cut back by 4 bases and J by 7 bases. Per the germline V gene, CDR1 is LNHDA and CDR2 is SQIVND (reference sequence). The CDR3 covers 14 residues. This CDR3 is CASSRDRGGLGYTF. The CDR3 DNA sequence: TGTGCCAGTAGTAGGGACAGGGGCGGACTTGGCTACACCTTC.

The chain employs TRBV19 and TRBJ2-1; no reliable D call. CDR3 size: 15 residues. Deletions cut 4 bases from V and 5 bases from J, with 15 bases between. Germline V gene data show CDR1 as LNHDA and CDR2 as SQIVND (reference sequence). CDR3 amino acids: CASSTLSALDNEQFF. CDR3 sequence (DNA): TGTGCCAGTAGTACATTATCAGCGCTAGACAATGAGCAGTTCTTC. The full variable domain, rest sourced from reference TRBV19 and TRBJ2-1, is DGGITQSPKYLFRKEGQNVTLSCEQNLNHDAMYWYRQDPGQGLRLIYYSQIVNDFQKGDIAEGYSVSREKKESFPLTVTSAQKNPTAFYLCASSTLSALDNEQFFGPGTRLTVL.

The CDR3 protein is CASRTGVMSNQPQHF. CDR3 nucleotide sequence: TGTGCCAGCAGGACAGGGGTGATGAGCAATCAGCCCCAGCATTTT. The rearrangement uses TRBV6-5 and TRBJ1-5; 8 positions match TRBD1. The V and J ends lost 6 bases and 1 base, in that order; junction bases with no gene match: 5. The germline CDR1 and CDR2 sequences are MNHEY and SVGAGI. There are 15 residues in the CDR3.

The chain is built from TRBV3-1 (or the pseudogene TRBV3-2) and TRBJ1-2, with D uncertain. From germline, CDR1 is LGHDT and CDR2 YNNKEL (reference sequence). V was trimmed by 0 bases and J by 2 bases, leaving 10 bases between them. CDR3 length equals 15 residues. CDR3 region: CASSQDFRSNYGYTF. In DNA, the CDR3 is TGTGCCAGCAGCCAAGATTTCCGCTCGAACTATGGCTACACCTTC.

V usage is TRBV28 and J usage is TRBJ2-7; 7 bases fit TRBD2. Germline CDR1 MDHEN, CDR2 SYDVKM. The CDR3 totals 13 residues. J was trimmed by 3 bases and V by 6 bases; bases with no gene match: 5. The CDR3 DNA sequence: TGTGCCAGCAGCCCGGGGGGAAACTACGAGCAGTACTTC. Translation gives CASSPGGNYEQYF.

The chain carries TRBV6-4 and TRBJ2-1; 11 nucleotides match TRBD2. Losses at the gene ends were 0 bases for V and 9 bases for J; bases not matched to a gene: 10. The CDR3 has 17 amino acids. The germline gives CDR1 MRHNA, CDR2 SNTAGT. The CDR3 DNA sequence: TGTGCCAGCAGTGACTCGGGGGGTAGCGGGAGGGCCGGTGAGCAGTTCTTC. Its translation is CASSDSGGSGRAGEQFF.

The gene calls are TRBV19 and TRBJ1-5; TRBD1 is a possible D gene (6 bases). Germline V lookup: CDR1 LNHDA, CDR2 SQIVND (reference sequence). The CDR3 is 15 residues long. The V and J ends lost 4 bases and 0 bases respectively, with 10 bases between them. The CDR3, as DNA: TGTGCCAGTAGTACCACAGGGTCTAGCAATCAGCCCCAGCATTTT. Translation: CASSTTGSSNQPQHF.

V and J are TRBV5-5 and TRBJ1-5, with a weak D call TRBD1 (5 bases). Germline CDR1 SGHKS, CDR2 YYEKEE (reference sequence). This CDR3 contains 17 residues. The V gene lost 5 bases and the J gene lost 2 bases, with 20 bases spanning the gap. The CDR3 is CASSRDGYPGGNQPQHF. DNA of the CDR3: TGTGCCAGCAGTAGGGACGGCTATCCGGGGGGCAATCAGCCCCAGCATTTT.

The chain employs TRBV19 and TRBJ1-4, with D perhaps matching TRBD1 (6 bases). The length of the CDR3 is 14 residues. Trimming left V 6 bases short and J 7 bases short, with 15 bases between. Looked up from germline, CDR1 is LNHDA and CDR2 is SQIVND (reference sequence). The CDR3 reads CASSSGTQREKLFF. The CDR3 nucleotides read TGTGCCAGTAGCTCCGGGACACAACGTGAAAAACTGTTTTTT. Full variable domain (missing parts from reference TRBV19 and TRBJ1-4): DGGITQSPKYLFRKEGQNVTLSCEQNLNHDAMYWYRQDPGQGLRLIYYSQIVNDFQKGDIAEGYSVSREKKESFPLTVTSAQKNPTAFYLCASSSGTQREKLFFGSGTQLSVL.

This chain connects TRBV15 to TRBJ2-1; D assignment may be TRBD1 or TRBD2 (6 bases each). Germline V lookup: CDR1 LNHNV, CDR2 YYDKDF (reference sequence). The V end lost 0 bases, the J end lost 4 bases, and 10 bases lay between the germline ends. The CDR3 totals 15 residues. CDR3 DNA: TGTGCCACCAGCAGAGATGAAGGGGGGTACAATGAGCAGTTCTTC. It specifies CATSRDEGGYNEQFF. Filled out from reference TRBV15 and TRBJ2-1, the complete variable domain reads DAMVIQNPRYQVTQFGKPVTLSCSQTLNHNVMYWYQQKSSQAPKLLFHYYDKDFNNEADTPDNFQSRRPNTSFCFLDIRSPGLGDTAMYLCATSRDEGGYNEQFFGPGTRLTVL.

The chain recombines TRBV12-5 with TRBJ1-1, with D hard to call. Between the trimmed V and J ends, which lost 7 bases and 2 bases, there was a span of 14 bases. Germline V gene sequence: CDR1 LGHNT, CDR2 FRNRAP. This CDR3 contains 14 residues. CDR3 sequence reads: CASAPKIRNTEAFF. CDR3 DNA: TGTGCTAGTGCCCCAAAAATCCGAAACACTGAAGCTTTCTTT. The full variable domain, completed using reference TRBV12-5 and TRBJ1-1, is DARVTQTPRHKVTEMGQEVTMRCQPILGHNTVFWYRQTMMQGLELLAYFRNRAPLDDSGMPKDRFSAEMPDATLATLKIQPSEPRDSAVYFCASAPKIRNTEAFFGQGTRLTVV.

The V call is TRBV6-1, the J call TRBJ1-5; 10 bases are shared with TRBD1. CDR1 is MNHNS, CDR2 SASEGT, per germline. V lost 0 bases, J lost 7 bases, and 6 bases stayed unmatched. The length of the CDR3 is 16 residues. The chain's CDR3 is CASSEALWTGGQPQHF. DNA for the CDR3: TGTGCCAGCAGTGAAGCCCTCTGGACAGGGGGGCAGCCCCAGCATTTT.

The V call is TRBV28, the J call TRBJ1-5; D not certain. V lost 3 bases and J lost 1, with 7 bases in between. Germline V gene data show CDR1 as MDHEN and CDR2 as SYDVKM. This CDR3 spans 14 amino acids. CDR3 sequence: CASSLRRSNQPQHF. CDR3 coding DNA: TGTGCCAGCAGTTTGAGGCGGAGCAATCAGCCCCAGCATTTT.

V gene TRBV5-1 combines with J gene TRBJ1-1; D is uncertain. V lost 4 bases, J lost 0 bases, and 13 bases lay in between. From germline, CDR1 is SGHRS and CDR2 YFSETQ. The CDR3 extends over 15 amino acids. The CDR3 sequence is CASSPAGRMNTEAFF. CDR3 sequence (DNA): TGCGCCAGCAGCCCAGCCGGACGAATGAACACTGAAGCTTTCTTT.

The chain joins TRBV7-3 to TRBJ2-2; possible D gene TRBD2, 5 bases. Trimming removed 8 bases from V and 7 bases from J, with 14 bases in between. This CDR3 region has 13 residues. Germline values: CDR1 SGHTA, CDR2 FQGTGA. Here the CDR3 reads CASGSQSVGELFF. The CDR3 region has the DNA TGTGCCAGCGGGAGCCAGAGCGTCGGGGAGCTGTTTTTT.

The chain carries TRBV5-1 and TRBJ1-4; D call uncertain. There are 15 residues in the CDR3. With 2 bases removed from V and 4 bases from J, the gap between germline ends came to 12 bases. The germline V gene has CDR1 SGHRS and CDR2 YFSETQ. The CDR3 nucleotides read TGCGCCAGCAGCTTCCACAGCAGCGGTAATGAAAAACTGTTTTTT. It codes for CASSFHSSGNEKLFF.

This chain uses TRBV6-5 with TRBJ1-4, with D possibly TRBD1 on 6 matching bases. V lost 7 bases, J lost 4 bases, and 10 bases lay in between. The CDR3 consists of 13 residues. Per germline, CDR1 MNHEY and CDR2 SVGAGI. DNA of the CDR3: TGTGCCAGCAAAGGACAGTATAATGAAAAACTGTTTTTT. This gives the protein CASKGQYNEKLFF.